The rows below give T cell receptor beta chains drawn from one sample of a study of blood T cell repertoires in COVID-19. Clones were sequenced by immunoSEQ multiplex PCR, and TCRdb holds only the in-frame ones, with some missing. The table has roughly 84,000 clones, around four fifths seen once; the top ten hold over 15%. The sample taken for sequencing was peripheral blood. Every receptor here comes from a man older than 75 with active or convalescent COVID-19. CDR3s include the opening cysteine and the closing phenylalanine or tryptophan. D genes are given only for firm matches. A clone size is listed for some rows: how often the clone was seen (once, few, many), or a class if it is expanded.

size,J,D,V,length,CDR3,DNA
-,TRBJ2-1,-,TRBV10-2,15,CASGGWGFGDNEQFF,TGCGCCAGCGGGGGGTGGGGATTTGGGGACAATGAGCAGTTCTTC
few,TRBJ2-3,-,TRBV19,18,CASSKRHSSGETTDTQYF,TGTGCCAGTAGTAAGAGGCATAGCTCGGGGGAGACCACAGATACGCAGTATTTT
-,TRBJ1-1,-,TRBV7-8,15,CASSLATGMNTEAFF,TGTGCCAGCAGCTTAGCGACAGGAATGAACACTGAAGCTTTCTTT
few,TRBJ1-3,TRBD1,TRBV5-1,16,CASSLGTGRLGNTIYF,TGCGCCAGCAGCCTAGGGACAGGGAGACTCGGAAACACCATATATTTT
-,TRBJ1-2,TRBD1,TRBV28,15,CASSSEGQGFYGYTF,TGTGCCAGCAGCAGCGAGGGACAGGGATTCTATGGCTACACCTTC
once,TRBJ1-6,TRBD1,TRBV11-3,15,CASSPRQGNNSPLHF,TGTGCCAGCAGCCCACGACAGGGTAATAATTCACCCCTCCACTTT
-,TRBJ2-3,-,TRBV6-5,12,CASSPPADTQYF,TGTGCCAGCAGCCCCCCCGCAGATACGCAGTATTTT
-,TRBJ1-6,TRBD1,TRBV5-6,15,CASSWVDRGDSPLHF,TGTGCCAGCAGCTGGGTGGACAGGGGTGATTCACCCCTCCACTTT
-,TRBJ1-4,TRBD1,TRBV6-5,14,CASRTDRNNEKLFF,TGTGCCAGCAGGACGGACAGGAATAATGAAAAACTGTTTTTT
once,TRBJ2-5,-,TRBV10-3,15,CAISETGFGQETQYF,TGTGCCATCAGTGAGACAGGGTTTGGCCAAGAGACCCAGTACTTC
-,TRBJ2-4,-,TRBV4-1,17,CASSQNPAGGRENIQYF,TGCGCCAGCAGCCAAAATCCCGCAGGCGGTCGGGAGAACATTCAGTACTTC
-,TRBJ1-5,TRBD1,TRBV7-8,16,CASSAHRTGGNQPQHF,TGTGCCAGCAGCGCCCACCGGACAGGGGGCAATCAGCCCCAGCATTTT
-,TRBJ2-3,TRBD2,TRBV6-1,19,CASSEGVPGWGGGRNTQYF,TGTGCCAGCAGTGAAGGCGTTCCGGGATGGGGCGGGGGGCGTAATACGCAGTATTTT
-,TRBJ2-5,TRBD1,TRBV24-1,12,CATSDHRGIQYF,TGTGCCACCAGTGACCACAGGGGGATCCAGTACTTC
-,TRBJ2-5,TRBD2,TRBV3-1/TRBV3-2,16,CASSQGVAGIQETQYF,TGTGCCAGCAGCCAAGGGGTAGCGGGGATCCAAGAGACCCAGTACTTC
-,TRBJ1-3,TRBD1,TRBV10-3,16,CAISESRDRGGNTIYF,TGTGCCATCAGTGAGTCGAGGGACAGGGGTGGAAACACCATATATTTT
once,TRBJ1-3,-,TRBV19,12,CATGTSRNTIYF,TGTGCCACCGGGACAAGTCGAAACACCATATATTTT
-,TRBJ1-2,-,TRBV5-6,15,CASSLANRGNYGYTF,TGTGCCAGCAGCTTGGCCAATAGGGGCAACTATGGCTACACCTTC